The 4 T cell receptor beta chains below were found in one sample sequenced in a study of shared clonotypes between healthy human individuals. Assay: immunoSEQ multiplex PCR; the TCRdb copy retains only in-frame clones and omits some. The table lists 2,100,000 or so clones, approximately 96% of them singletons. What was sequenced was naive CD4+ T cells sorted from blood. Subset: CD45RA+ positively selected. Receptors were obtained from a man aged 18 to 30 in good health.

The chain is built from TRBV27 and TRBJ2-1; no reliable D call. The CDR3 sequence is 14 residues long. The germline V gene has CDR1 MNHEY and CDR2 SMNVEV (reference sequence). V dropped 5 bases and J dropped 5 bases, with 13 bases sitting between them. The CDR3 loop is CASSRGAYNNEQFF. CDR3 nucleotides: TGTGCCAGCAGTAGAGGAGCCTATAACAATGAGCAGTTCTTC.

This clone was observed once. The chain carries TRBV11-2 and TRBJ1-5; D gene unclear. Germline V gene data show CDR1 as SGHAT and CDR2 as FQNNGV. The V end lost 5 bases, the J end lost 3 bases, and 11 bases lay between the germline ends. This CDR3 has 14 amino acids. CDR3 region: CASSPPGYNQPQHF. The CDR3 DNA reads TGTGCCAGCAGCCCACCGGGTTACAATCAGCCCCAGCATTTT.

The CDR3 bases are TGTGCCAGCAGCTTAGTTAGAAGGGTCAATCAGCCCCAGCATTTT. Encoded protein: CASSLVRRVNQPQHF. The chain combines TRBV11-3 with TRBJ1-5, with D hard to call. V shed 1 base and J shed 3 bases, with 10 bases lying between them. The CDR3 is made up of 15 amino acids. Germline V gene sequence: CDR1 SGHNT, CDR2 YENEEA.

The chain uses TRBV5-1 and TRBJ2-7; TRBD1 matches 10 bases. The trim removed 4 bases at V and 1 base at J, leaving 5 bases unmatched. This CDR3 comprises 15 residues. Germline loops: CDR1 SGHRS, CDR2 YFSETQ. CDR3: CASSGGTGVSYEQYF. For the CDR3, the DNA is TGCGCCAGCAGCGGCGGGACAGGGGTTTCCTACGAGCAGTACTTC.